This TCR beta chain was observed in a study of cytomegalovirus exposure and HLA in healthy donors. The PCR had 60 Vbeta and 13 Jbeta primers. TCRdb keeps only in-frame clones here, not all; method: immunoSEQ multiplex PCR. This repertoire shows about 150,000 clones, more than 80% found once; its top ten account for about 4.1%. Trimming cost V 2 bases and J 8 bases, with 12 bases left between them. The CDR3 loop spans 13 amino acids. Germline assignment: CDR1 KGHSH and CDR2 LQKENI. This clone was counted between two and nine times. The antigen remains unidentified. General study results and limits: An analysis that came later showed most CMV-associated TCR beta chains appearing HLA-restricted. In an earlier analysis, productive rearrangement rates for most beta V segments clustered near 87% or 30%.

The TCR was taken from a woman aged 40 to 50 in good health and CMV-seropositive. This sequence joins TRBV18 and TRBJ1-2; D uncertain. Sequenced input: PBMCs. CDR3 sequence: CASSPLSTGGYTF. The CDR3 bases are TGTGCCAGCTCACCATTATCGACCGGGGGCTACACCTTC.